This T cell receptor beta chain was found in a study of blood T cell repertoires in COVID-19. TCRdb keeps only in-frame clones here, not all; method: immunoSEQ multiplex PCR. The sample records about 140,000 clones, roughly 89% being singletons. Cohort assignment relied on participant-reported clinical history. Recovered participants had two consecutive negative NP/OP PCR tests, healthcare professional clearance, or symptom resolution. This CDR3 spans 16 amino acids. V trimming: 2 bases; J trimming: 9 bases; junction bases outside the gene matches: 7. The V gene's germline CDR1 is KGHSH and CDR2 LQKENI.

Sequencing was done on a sample of PBMCs or T cells enriched from blood (not recorded which). This rearrangement joins TRBV18 to TRBJ1-6; TRBD1 agrees at 10 bases. This receptor was identified in a man aged 45-60 years who had recovered from COVID-19. CDR3 nucleotides: TGTGCCAGCTCACCAGGACAGGGGGAAGGGGGTTCACCCCTCCACTTT. This sequence encodes CASSPGQGEGGSPLHF. The full variable domain, rest sourced from reference TRBV18 and TRBJ1-6, is NAGVMQNPRHLVRRRGQEARLRCSPMKGHSHVYWYRQLPEEGLKFMVYLQKENIIDESGMPKERFSAEFPKEGPSILRIQQVVRGDSAAYFCASSPGQGEGGSPLHFGNGTRLTVT.